Below, 14 T cell receptor beta chains from the same sample are listed, as sequenced in a study of CD8+CD57+ T cells in acquired aplastic anemia. For CDR3 and TCR beta VDJ profiling, genomic DNA was the template used. Each CDR3 protein gets one entry after TCRdb re-called the reads with MiXCR. Here the sample spans some 64,000 distinct CDR3 sequences, under 55% being singletons. Sequencing input: sorted CD4+, CD8+, or CD8+CD57+ T cells (not recorded which) from PBMCs. The receptors stem from a human donor in good health, serving as a control.

This sequence joins TRBV10-3 and TRBJ2-5; D perhaps matches TRBD2 (7 bases). Germline V gene sequence: CDR1 ENHRY, CDR2 SYGVKD. This CDR3 contains 13 residues. V was clipped by 10 bases and J by 9 bases, with 21 bases between them. The DNA of the CDR3 is TGTGCCAGCAGCGGGACACCCGCACATCCCCAGTACTTC. This encodes CASSGTPAHPQYF.

CDR3 sequence reads: CASSEALAGYYNEQFF. Here the CDR3 DNA reads TGTGCCAGCAGTGAAGCTCTAGCGGGCTATTACAATGAGCAGTTCTTC. The chain combines TRBV2 with TRBJ2-1; 8 nucleotides align to TRBD2. Unmatched junction bases numbered 5, after V lost 0 bases and J lost 4 bases. This CDR3 spans 16 amino acids. Germline CDR1 reads SNHLY; CDR2 reads FYNNEI.

Worth noting for this clonotype: A much bigger clone sits one base away, suggesting this may be a read error. The rearrangement joins TRBV3-1 to TRBJ2-2, with D possibly being TRBD1 (5 bases). The CDR3 runs to 14 residues. CDR1 and CDR2 (germline): LGHDT, YNNKEL (reference sequence). CDR3 loop: CANSQQGEPGELFF. CDR3 nucleotides: TGTGCCAACAGCCAACAAGGGGAACCCGGGGAGCTGTTTTTT.

This chain connects TRBV29-1 to TRBJ1-2, with D perhaps matching TRBD1 (5 bases). The CDR3 loop spans 14 amino acids. V was trimmed by 2 bases and J by 4 bases, leaving 14 bases between them. Per germline, CDR1 SQVTM and CDR2 ANQGSEA. The CDR3 DNA reads TGCAGCGTTGAACAGCAGGGACGGATCTATGGCTACACCTTC. Its translation is CSVEQQGRIYGYTF.

This chain connects TRBV12-3 or TRBV12-4 to TRBJ1-2; 11 bases are a match to TRBD1. Trimming removed 5 bases from V and 6 bases from J; junction bases left unmatched: 11. The CDR3 covers 16 residues. The CDR3 region is CASSPTNRDRGNGYTF. Written as DNA, the CDR3 is TGTGCCAGCAGTCCCACGAACCGGGACAGGGGGAATGGCTACACCTTC.

This clonotype was observed many times. V and J are TRBV20-1 and TRBJ2-7; 7 bases agree with TRBD1. CDR3 length: 13 amino acids. Germline lookup yields CDR1 DFQATT and CDR2 SNEGSKA (reference sequence). The trim removed 6 bases at V and 5 bases at J, leaving 10 bases unmatched. The CDR3, as DNA: TGCAGTGCCGGAAGACAGGGACCCCACGAGCAGTACTTC. It encodes CSAGRQGPHEQYF.

V usage is TRBV7-8 and J usage is TRBJ2-5; possible D gene TRBD1, 6 bases. The germline gives CDR1 SGHVS, CDR2 FQNEAQ. The CDR3 covers 14 residues. V was shortened by 7 bases and J by 2 bases, with 14 bases between the two germline ends. CDR3 protein: CASTTHRAQETQYF. The CDR3, as DNA: TGTGCCAGCACAACTCACAGGGCGCAAGAGACCCAGTACTTC.

This clonotype was seen repeatedly, ten times or more. This sequence joins TRBV19 and TRBJ2-7; no definite D call. This CDR3 spans 15 amino acids. Per germline, CDR1 LNHDA and CDR2 SQIVND (reference sequence). V was shortened by 0 bases and J by 4 bases, with 13 bases between the two germline ends. The CDR3 nucleotides are TGTGCCAGTAGTATAGATGCGCAGCCTCGGTACGAGCAGTACTTC. Translation gives CASSIDAQPRYEQYF.

V and J are TRBV19 and TRBJ2-6; D is perhaps TRBD1 (6 bases). CDR3 length: 17 residues. Germline assignment: CDR1 LNHDA and CDR2 SQIVND (reference sequence). V was cut by 2 bases and J by 4 bases, with 15 bases left in between. The CDR3 spells CASSIRDIVRGANVLTF. The CDR3 DNA follows: TGTGCCAGTAGTATAAGGGACATCGTACGAGGGGCCAACGTCCTGACTTTC.

This chain uses TRBV7-1 with TRBJ2-7; 7 bases fit TRBD2. TRBV7-1 is an ORF, with its function uncertain. The CDR3 length is 15 residues. The V segment lost 3 bases and the J segment 4 bases; nucleotides outside the gene matches: 9. This CDR3 reads CASSSRWGGPYEQYF. CDR3 bases: TGTGCCAGCAGCTCGCGCTGGGGAGGGCCTTACGAGCAGTACTTC.

The chain links TRBV10-2 to TRBJ2-7, with 10 nucleotides matching TRBD1. J gave up 4 bases and V 4 bases, and 13 bases lay outside the gene matches. The CDR3 runs to 17 residues. Germline CDR1 is WSHSY and CDR2 is SAAADI. Here the CDR3 reads CASSATKLTGGVYEQYF. DNA of the CDR3: TGCGCCAGCAGTGCTACTAAACTGACAGGGGGCGTATACGAGCAGTACTTC.

J is TRBJ2-7 and V is TRBV10-3; D possibly corresponds to TRBD1 (5 bases). V lost 4 bases to trimming and J lost 2 bases, with 6 bases between them. The CDR3 spans 12 residues. Germline V gene sequence: CDR1 ENHRY, CDR2 SYGVKD. The CDR3 sequence is CAISGTPYEQYF. The DNA for the CDR3 is TGTGCCATCAGTGGGACACCCTACGAGCAGTACTTC.

J is TRBJ2-2 and V is TRBV7-3, with D tentatively TRBD2 (6 bases). The CDR3 runs to 16 residues. The V gene's germline CDR1 is SGHTA and CDR2 FQGTGA. Trimming took 5 bases from V and 6 from J, leaving 19 bases between them. CDR3: CASSPPLASIAGELFF. The CDR3 region has the DNA TGTGCCAGCAGCCCCCCCCTAGCGAGTATCGCCGGGGAGCTGTTTTTT.

The chain combines TRBV20-1 with TRBJ1-6, with D possibly being TRBD1 (5 bases). V lost 0 bases to trimming and J lost 5 bases, with 11 bases between them. From germline, CDR1 is DFQATT and CDR2 SNEGSKA (reference sequence). The CDR3 totals 15 residues. The CDR3 loop is CSARDRLGDNSPLHF. In DNA form, the CDR3 reads TGCAGTGCTAGAGACCGCCTGGGGGATAATTCACCCCTCCACTTT.